This T cell receptor (beta chain) was found in a study of blood T cell repertoires in COVID-19. Trimming left V 5 bases short and J 8 bases short, with 10 bases between. CDR3 length: 13 amino acids. Germline CDR1 and CDR2: LGHDT and YNNKEL (reference sequence). The method was immunoSEQ multiplex PCR; TCRdb's version includes in-frame clones alone and lacks a portion of them. The sample lists 170,000 or so clones; more than 80% were seen once. Sequences were obtained from PBMCs or T cells enriched from blood (not recorded which). The TCR originated in a man aged 40-49 years who had recovered from COVID-19. V and J are TRBV3-1 (or the pseudogene TRBV3-2) and TRBJ1-6; D call uncertain. DNA of the CDR3: TGTGCCAGCAGCTCCGTATCGGATTCACCCCTCCACTTT. It encodes CASSSVSDSPLHF.